The T cell receptor (beta chain) described here comes from a study of control samples from healthy donors and cancer patients. The CDR3 loop spans 13 amino acids. The V and J ends lost 7 bases and 0 bases respectively, with 8 bases between them. Germline-derived CDR1 and CDR2 are KGHDR and SFDVKD. Assay: immunoSEQ multiplex PCR; the TCRdb copy retains only in-frame clones and omits some. There are about 98,000 clones in the sample; roughly four fifths occur only once, and about 2% lies in the top ten. The sample comprised blood. The chain employs TRBV24-1 and TRBJ1-2, with unresolved D. The receptor was derived from a man aged 60 to 75 in good health. CDR3 residues: CATSAASNYGYTF. The CDR3 region has the DNA TGTGCCACCAGCGCCGCCTCTAACTATGGCTACACCTTC.